Following are 29 T cell receptor beta chains from one sample sequenced in a study of T cell therapy after organ transplantation. The table came from immunoSEQ multiplex PCR; TCRdb's copy has only in-frame clones and leaves some out. The data show 1,000 to 1,500 clones, under 75% seen once. Their recognized antigens are unknown. The sample here was CD8+ T cells from blood, taken before autologous CMV-specific T cell therapy. The receptors were gathered from a human patient who had received a solid organ transplant and had CMV disease.

The chain uses TRBV5-5 and TRBJ1-1, with TRBD1 matching over 7 bases. Germline CDR1 is SGHKS and CDR2 is YYEKEE (reference sequence). V was clipped by 0 bases and J by 3 bases; unmatched bases: 5. This CDR3 region has 15 residues. CDR3 in amino acids: CASSLAVTGHTEAFF. CDR3 coding DNA: TGTGCCAGCAGCTTGGCCGTGACAGGGCACACTGAAGCTTTCTTT.

Only one count was recorded for this clone. The chain employs TRBV6-1 and TRBJ1-2, with 9 bases aligning to TRBD1. With V trimmed by 4 bases and J by 5 bases, 11 bases remained unmatched. Germline lookup yields CDR1 MNHNS and CDR2 SASEGT. The CDR3 runs 16 residues. The CDR3: CASSASGQGKYYGYTF. As DNA, the CDR3 is TGTGCCAGCAGTGCCTCGGGACAGGGAAAATATTATGGCTACACCTTC.

The CDR3 coding sequence is TGTGCCAGCAGCTCGGGACAGGGAGGGGACACTGAAGCTTTCTTT. It encodes CASSSGQGGDTEAFF. V and J are TRBV5-5 and TRBJ1-1; 9 bases are a match to TRBD1. This CDR3 is 15 amino acids long. V lost 3 bases and J lost 3; bases outside the gene matches: 6. Looked up from germline, CDR1 is SGHKS and CDR2 is YYEKEE (reference sequence).

CDR3 in amino acids: CASSFATNEKLFF. Written as DNA, the CDR3 is TGTGCCAGTTCCTTTGCAACTAATGAAAAACTGTTTTTT. V usage is TRBV19 and J usage is TRBJ1-4, with D unresolved. Germline lookup yields CDR1 LNHDA and CDR2 SQIVND (reference sequence). Trimming shortened V by 8 bases and J by 0 bases, and 7 bases separated the two germline ends. The CDR3 sequence is 13 residues long.

V and J are TRBV6-6 and TRBJ1-5; no clear D gene. Trimming cost V 11 bases and J 0 bases, with 11 bases left between them. Germline CDR1 MNHNY, CDR2 SVGAGI (reference sequence). The CDR3 sequence is 13 residues long. The CDR3 coding sequence is TGTGCCTCTGGTATAATTAGCAATCAGCCCCAGCATTTT. It encodes CASGIISNQPQHF.

The rearrangement joins TRBV7-9 to TRBJ2-1, with D maybe TRBD2 (5 bases). Trimming removed 1 base at V and 7 bases at J, with 11 bases between. CDR1 and CDR2 (germline): SEHNR, FQNEAQ (reference sequence). This CDR3 is 14 amino acids long. The CDR3: CASSLGFGENEQFF. CDR3 coding DNA: TGTGCCAGCAGCTTAGGTTTTGGGGAGAATGAGCAGTTCTTC.

The chain combines TRBV10-1 with TRBJ2-3, with 7 bases that match TRBD2. J lost 5 bases, V lost 4 bases, and 15 bases had no gene match. Germline CDR1 is WNHNN and CDR2 is SYGVQD (reference sequence). This CDR3 comprises 17 residues. CDR3: CASSVVGGGPVGDTQYF. In nucleotides, the CDR3 is TGCGCCAGCAGTGTCGTCGGGGGAGGGCCGGTGGGAGATACGCAGTATTTT.

This clone occurred once. The CDR3 protein is CASSGQGPYEQYF. CDR3 nucleotides: TGTGCCAGCTCAGGACAGGGACCCTACGAGCAGTACTTC. The chain has TRBV13 and TRBJ2-7, with 8 bases lining up with TRBD1. CDR3 length equals 13 residues. V lost 8 bases, J lost 2 bases, and 5 bases stayed unmatched. Germline CDR1 PRHDT, CDR2 FYEKMQ (reference sequence).

By sample fraction, this clone is large (0.1 to 1%). The chain carries TRBV5-4 and TRBJ2-7, with TRBD1 matching over 7 bases. With 5 bases clipped from V and 5 bases from J, the junction kept 7 bases outside the gene matches. Germline V gene data show CDR1 as SGHNT and CDR2 as YYREEE (reference sequence). This CDR3 is built from 13 residues. CDR3 nucleotides: TGTGCCAGCAGGTCTGACAGGGCTGACGAGCAGTACTTC. Protein product: CASRSDRADEQYF.

The chain recombines TRBV9 with TRBJ2-7; 9 bases align to TRBD1. The CDR3 covers 15 residues. The ends lost 4 bases at V and 5 bases at J; junction bases unmatched: 10. In germline, CDR1 is SGDLS, CDR2 YYNGEE. DNA of the CDR3: TGTGCCAGCAGCTTTCCGGGACAGGGCTCTCACGAGCAGTACTTC. This sequence encodes CASSFPGQGSHEQYF.

The chain carries TRBV9 and TRBJ1-4, with a weak D call TRBD1 (6 bases). Trimming removed 3 bases at V and 5 bases at J, with 14 bases between. Looked up from germline, CDR1 is SGDLS and CDR2 is YYNGEE. The CDR3 extends over 15 amino acids. CDR3 DNA sequence: TGTGCCAGCAGCGCGGGAGGGGACAAGAATGAAAAACTGTTTTTT. Translating gives CASSAGGDKNEKLFF.

This clone has more than one count but fewer than ten. The rearrangement links TRBV30 to TRBJ1-1; TRBD1 matches 10 bases. CDR1 is GTSNPN and CDR2 is SVGIG in the germline V gene (reference sequence). The CDR3 contains 15 residues. V lost 0 bases to trimming and J lost 7 bases; unmatched junction nucleotides: 8. The CDR3 DNA is TGTGCCTGGAGTGTTTGGGACAGGGGACTCGGTGAAGCTTTCTTT. Amino acids: CAWSVWDRGLGEAFF.

CDR3: CASSPFGLGVSTDTQYF. Here the CDR3 DNA reads TGTGCCAGCAGCCCCTTCGGGTTAGGGGTGAGCACAGATACGCAGTATTTT. The chain combines TRBV7-2 with TRBJ2-3; D may be TRBD1 (5 bases). The length of the CDR3 is 17 residues. Germline V lookup: CDR1 SGHTA, CDR2 FQGNSA. Trimming cost V 5 bases and J 0 bases, with 18 bases left between them. Full variable domain (outside the CDR3, taken from reference TRBV7-2 and TRBJ2-3): GAGVSQSPSNKVTEKGKDVELRCDPISGHTALYWYRQSLGQGLEFLIYFQGNSAPDKSGLPSDRFSAERTGGSVSTLTIQRTQQEDSAVYLCASSPFGLGVSTDTQYFGPGTRLTVL.

The chain recombines TRBV5-6 with TRBJ2-1; D not resolved. V was cut by 0 bases and J by 9 bases, with 7 bases left in between. Germline CDR1 and CDR2: SGHDT and YYEEEE. The CDR3 has 12 amino acids. As DNA, the CDR3 is TGTGCCAGCAGCTTGGTCGCCCCTGAGCAGTTCTTC. This codes for CASSLVAPEQFF. Full variable domain (rest looked up from reference TRBV5-6 and TRBJ2-1): DAGVTQSPTHLIKTRGQQVTLRCSPKSGHDTVSWYQQALGQGPQFIFQYYEEEERQRGNFPDRFSGHQFPNYSSELNVNALLLGDSALYLCASSLVAPEQFFGPGTRLTVL.

This clone is categorized as large. V usage is TRBV5-4 and J usage is TRBJ2-7, with 10 bases matching TRBD2. After removal of 1 base from V and 6 bases from J, the junction contained 4 bases not matched to a gene. Germline V CDR1 and CDR2: SGHNT, YYREEE (reference sequence). The CDR3 length is 14 residues. CDR3 protein: CASSLPSGSGEQYF. Here the CDR3 DNA reads TGTGCCAGCAGCTTGCCTAGCGGGAGCGGCGAGCAGTACTTC.

This clone was detected a few times. The genes are TRBV13 and TRBJ2-1, with 8 nucleotides matching TRBD1. From germline, CDR1 is PRHDT and CDR2 FYEKMQ (reference sequence). V was clipped by 5 bases and J by 8 bases; unmatched bases: 11. The CDR3 runs to 15 residues. The chain's CDR3 is CASSNPGQADHEQFF. The CDR3, as DNA: TGTGCCAGCAGCAACCCGGGACAGGCCGATCATGAGCAGTTCTTC.

This clone is classed as large. This chain connects TRBV4-1 to TRBJ2-3; D is undetermined. The germline CDR1 and CDR2 sequences are MGHRA and YSYEKL. V dropped 3 bases and J dropped 5 bases, with 6 bases sitting between them. The CDR3 sequence is 12 residues long. The CDR3 loop is CASSHMEDTQYF. The DNA for the CDR3 is TGCGCCAGCAGCCACATGGAAGATACGCAGTATTTT.

Sample share makes this clone large (0.1 to 1%). This chain uses TRBV28 with TRBJ2-1, with TRBD2 as a possible D gene (5 bases). Trimming took off 5 bases at V and 5 bases at J, with 19 bases between the two ends. The CDR3 extends over 16 amino acids. Germline V gives CDR1 MDHEN, CDR2 SYDVKM. The DNA of the CDR3 is TGTGCCAGCAGTCCTCCCCTCCGGGGTTGGGACAATGAGCAGTTCTTC. The encoded protein is CASSPPLRGWDNEQFF. Supplemented by reference TRBV28 and TRBJ2-1, the full variable domain reads DVKVTQSSRYLVKRTGEKVFLECVQDMDHENMFWYRQDPGLGLRLIYFSYDVKMKEKGDIPEGYSVSREKKERFSLILESASTNQTSMYLCASSPPLRGWDNEQFFGPGTRLTVL.

This CDR3 reads CASSERVVLGYGYTF. CDR3 coding DNA: TGTGCCAGCAGTGAAAGGGTAGTTCTGGGCTATGGCTACACCTTC. The rearrangement joins TRBV2 to TRBJ1-2; D is ambiguous. This CDR3 region has 15 residues. Germline CDR1 SNHLY, CDR2 FYNNEI. V was pared by 2 bases and J by 4 bases, with 14 bases between.

This clone was recorded only once. CDR3 protein: CASSSTGTGNTIYF. In DNA form, the CDR3 reads TGTGCCAGCAGCTCGACAGGGACTGGAAACACCATATATTTT. This chain joins TRBV11-2 and TRBJ1-3; 7 bases are a match to TRBD1. Germline values: CDR1 SGHAT, CDR2 FQNNGV. J was trimmed by 2 bases and V by 4 bases; bases with no gene match: 2. This CDR3 comprises 14 residues. The variable domain in full, with the rest retrieved from reference TRBV11-2 and TRBJ1-3, is EAGVAQSPRYKIIEKRQSVAFWCNPISGHATLYWYQQILGQGPKLLIQFQNNGVVDDSQLPKDRFSAERLKGVDSTLKIQPAKLEDSAVYLCASSSTGTGNTIYFGEGSWLTVV.

By frequency in the sample, this clone is hyperexpanded. This sequence joins TRBV9 and TRBJ2-3; TRBD2 aligns across 13 bases. The CDR3 spans 17 residues. Germline V gene lookup returns CDR1 SGDLS and CDR2 YYNGEE. J lost 0 bases, V lost 3 bases, and 4 bases had no gene match. In nucleotides, the CDR3 is TGTGCCAGCAGCGACGGACTAGCGGGGGATAGCACAGATACGCAGTATTTT. It encodes CASSDGLAGDSTDTQYF.

This clone has more than one count but fewer than ten. The V and J genes are TRBV14 and TRBJ1-5; D not resolved. V lost 1 base, J lost 4 bases, and 11 bases lay in between. Germline lookup yields CDR1 SGHDN and CDR2 FVKESK. The CDR3 extends over 15 amino acids. Here the CDR3 DNA reads TGTGCCAGCAGCCAAGGTCCTGGACCGAATCAGCCCCAGCATTTT. Protein product: CASSQGPGPNQPQHF.

The chain joins TRBV19 to TRBJ2-7, with 9 bases aligning to TRBD1. V trimming: 3 bases; J trimming: 3 bases; junction bases outside the gene matches: 3. CDR1 LNHDA and CDR2 SQIVND come from the germline V gene (reference sequence). The CDR3 has 14 amino acids. CDR3 region: CASSIRDRVYEQYF. The CDR3 bases are TGTGCCAGTAGTATCCGGGACAGGGTCTACGAGCAGTACTTC.

This clone was detected a few times. The chain links TRBV30 to TRBJ1-3; TRBD1 is a possible D gene (6 bases). The V gene lost 4 bases and the J gene lost 4 bases, with 23 bases spanning the gap. Germline values: CDR1 GTSNPN, CDR2 SVGIG (reference sequence). The CDR3 contains 17 residues. In nucleotides, the CDR3 is TGTGCCTGGACGGGGGCAGGGAGTTTGTTTTTGGGAAACACCATATATTTT. The encoded protein is CAWTGAGSLFLGNTIYF.

The chain couples TRBV18 to TRBJ1-2; no reliable D call. CDR3 length: 15 amino acids. V lost 0 bases, J lost 4 bases, and 12 bases lay in between. Looked up from germline, CDR1 is KGHSH and CDR2 is LQKENI. The CDR3 loop reads CASSPPEGSIYGYTF. For the CDR3, the DNA is TGTGCCAGCTCACCACCCGAAGGCTCTATCTATGGCTACACCTTC. Drawing the rest from reference TRBV18 and TRBJ1-2, the complete variable domain is NAGVMQNPRHLVRRRGQEARLRCSPMKGHSHVYWYRQLPEEGLKFMVYLQKENIIDESGMPKERFSAEFPKEGPSILRIQQVVRGDSAAYFCASSPPEGSIYGYTFGSGTRLTVV.

This rearrangement joins TRBV7-3 to TRBJ2-7; the D is unclear. Trimming shortened V by 8 bases and J by 0 bases, and 20 bases separated the two germline ends. CDR3 length: 16 residues. From germline, CDR1 is SGHTA and CDR2 FQGTGA. CDR3 protein: CASLPLWSQYSYEQYF. For the CDR3, the DNA is TGTGCCAGCCTCCCCCTTTGGAGTCAGTACTCCTACGAGCAGTACTTC.

The V gene is TRBV6-1, the J gene TRBJ2-1; D possibly corresponds to TRBD2 (5 bases). The V gene's germline CDR1 is MNHNS and CDR2 SASEGT. The CDR3 runs 14 residues. The ends were cut back, 0 bases at V and 10 bases at J, with 13 bases in the middle. CDR3 sequence: CASSEALASLEQFF. The CDR3 bases are TGTGCCAGCAGTGAAGCGCTGGCTAGCTTGGAGCAGTTCTTC.

Concerning this clone: Relative to the germline gene, one junction end is altered; a read error may explain this. This chain uses TRBV7-3 with TRBJ1-5; unclear D gene. Looked up from germline, CDR1 is SGHTA and CDR2 is FQGTGA. The CDR3 has 15 residues. CDR3: CASSLKEGKQSAPAF. CDR3 nucleotides: TGTGCCAGCAGCTTAAAGGAAGGGAAGCAATCAGCCCCAGCATTT.

The chain links TRBV5-4 to TRBJ2-7; 7 bases are shared with TRBD2. V was clipped by 5 bases and J by 7 bases; unmatched bases: 18. From germline, CDR1 is SGHNT and CDR2 YYREEE (reference sequence). There are 16 residues in the CDR3. DNA for the CDR3: TGTGCCAGCAGTCATCCCGGGTGGACTCGGGAGGTAGAGCAGTACTTC. This encodes CASSHPGWTREVEQYF. Drawing the rest from reference TRBV5-4 and TRBJ2-7, the complete variable domain is ETGVTQSPTHLIKTRGQQVTLRCSSQSGHNTVSWYQQALGQGPQFIFQYYREEENGRGNFPPRFSGLQFPNYSSELNVNALELDDSALYLCASSHPGWTREVEQYFGPGTRLTVT.